Listed below are T cell receptor beta chains from one sample, sequenced in a study of blood T cell repertoires in COVID-19. Using immunoSEQ multiplex PCR, the repertoire was profiled, and TCRdb retains in-frame clones only, with some absent. Seen here are some 96,000 clones, 90% observed once, and the top ten hold about 1.7%. Material for sequencing was peripheral blood. These receptors were collected from a man aged 60 to 69 with acute or convalescent COVID-19. Both conserved end residues are part of each CDR3. The order of the fields is CDR3 DNA, CDR3 protein, clone size, V gene, J gene, D gene. The D gene is left open where the match is weak. A clone size is listed for some rows: how often the clone was seen (once, few, many), or a class if it is expanded.

CDR3nt: TGTGCCAGCAGCTTGCAGACTAGCGGGGGGTCCGATGAGCAGTTCTTC
CDR3aa: CASSLQTSGGSDEQFF
abundance: -
v_gene: TRBV7-2
j_gene: TRBJ2-1
d_gene: TRBD2

CDR3nt: TGTGCCAGTAGTATGACAGATGAAAAACTGTTTTTT
CDR3aa: CASSMTDEKLFF
abundance: -
v_gene: TRBV19
j_gene: TRBJ1-4
d_gene: -

CDR3nt: TGTGCCAGCAGTTTACAGGGCCTTGAAGCTTTCTTT
CDR3aa: CASSLQGLEAFF
abundance: -
v_gene: TRBV12-3/TRBV12-4
j_gene: TRBJ1-1
d_gene: -

CDR3nt: TGTGCCAGCTCTCTGGGGGGGGCGAAGAACACTGAAGCTTTCTTT
CDR3aa: CASSLGGAKNTEAFF
abundance: -
v_gene: TRBV18
j_gene: TRBJ1-1
d_gene: -

CDR3nt: TGTGCCAGTAGTATAATCCACCTAAACAGGGCCACTGAAGCTTTCTTT
CDR3aa: CASSIIHLNRATEAFF
abundance: -
v_gene: TRBV19
j_gene: TRBJ1-1
d_gene: -

CDR3nt: TGTGCCATCAGAGACAGGGGTGATCAGCCCCAGCATTTT
CDR3aa: CAIRDRGDQPQHF
abundance: -
v_gene: TRBV10-3
j_gene: TRBJ1-5
d_gene: TRBD1

CDR3nt: TGTGCCAGCTGGGCAGGGGACTACGAGCAGTACTTC
CDR3aa: CASWAGDYEQYF
abundance: once
v_gene: TRBV6-5
j_gene: TRBJ2-7
d_gene: -

CDR3nt: TGCGCCAGCAGCCCCAGGGGGGATAGCGGCTATGGCTACACCTTC
CDR3aa: CASSPRGDSGYGYTF
abundance: -
v_gene: TRBV5-1
j_gene: TRBJ1-2
d_gene: TRBD1

CDR3nt: TGTGCCAGCAGGCCCTACCTAGAAGGAAACACCATATATTTT
CDR3aa: CASRPYLEGNTIYF
abundance: -
v_gene: TRBV28
j_gene: TRBJ1-3
d_gene: -

CDR3nt: TGTGCCAGCTCCTTCACGGGACAGAGTAATCAGCCCCAGCATTTT
CDR3aa: CASSFTGQSNQPQHF
abundance: -
v_gene: TRBV18
j_gene: TRBJ1-5
d_gene: TRBD1

CDR3nt: TGTGCCAGCAGCTTTAGGACAGGTGTTGTTGAAAAACTGTTTTTT
CDR3aa: CASSFRTGVVEKLFF
abundance: -
v_gene: TRBV5-6
j_gene: TRBJ1-4
d_gene: TRBD1

CDR3nt: TGTGCCACAACCCACGGGGAGGGCACTGAAGCTTTCTTT
CDR3aa: CATTHGEGTEAFF
abundance: -
v_gene: TRBV6-1
j_gene: TRBJ1-1
d_gene: -

CDR3nt: TGTGCCAGCAGCCAAGGTAGAGGCACTGAAGCTTTCTTT
CDR3aa: CASSQGRGTEAFF
abundance: -
v_gene: TRBV3-1/TRBV3-2
j_gene: TRBJ1-1
d_gene: -

CDR3nt: TGCGCCAGCAGTCGGACAGGGGGGAACACCGGGGAGCTGTTTTTT
CDR3aa: CASSRTGGNTGELFF
abundance: -
v_gene: TRBV5-1
j_gene: TRBJ2-2
d_gene: TRBD1

CDR3nt: TGCGCCAGCAGCTCCGGGGACAGGGTAAATTCACCCCTCCACTTT
CDR3aa: CASSSGDRVNSPLHF
abundance: -
v_gene: TRBV5-1
j_gene: TRBJ1-6
d_gene: TRBD1

CDR3nt: TGTGCCAGCAGCGGTGGCCCTGGGGGGAATGAAAAACTGTTTTTT
CDR3aa: CASSGGPGGNEKLFF
abundance: -
v_gene: TRBV5-6
j_gene: TRBJ1-4
d_gene: -

CDR3nt: TGTGCCAGCAGCCCCACCGGGACACTTACCGGGGAGCTGTTTTTT
CDR3aa: CASSPTGTLTGELFF
abundance: -
v_gene: TRBV7-9
j_gene: TRBJ2-2
d_gene: -

CDR3nt: TGTGCCAGCAGCTTTCGGACAGGGGGCAACCATGGCTACACCTTC
CDR3aa: CASSFRTGGNHGYTF
abundance: -
v_gene: TRBV5-8
j_gene: TRBJ1-2
d_gene: TRBD1

CDR3nt: TGCGCCAGCAGCTTGGCAGGACAGTCCACTGAAGCTTTCTTT
CDR3aa: CASSLAGQSTEAFF
abundance: -
v_gene: TRBV5-1
j_gene: TRBJ1-1
d_gene: -

CDR3nt: TGCGCCAGCAGCGAGGGGGCGCCTGGAAACACCATATATTTT
CDR3aa: CASSEGAPGNTIYF
abundance: -
v_gene: TRBV5-1
j_gene: TRBJ1-3
d_gene: TRBD1

CDR3nt: TGTGCCAGCAGCTTGAGGTTGTTGCGGTCCTATAATTCACCCCTCCACTTT
CDR3aa: CASSLRLLRSYNSPLHF
abundance: -
v_gene: TRBV7-8
j_gene: TRBJ1-6
d_gene: -

CDR3nt: TGTGCCAGCAGTTTAGCGCCAGGGGGCTACACCTTC
CDR3aa: CASSLAPGGYTF
abundance: -
v_gene: TRBV12-3/TRBV12-4
j_gene: TRBJ1-2
d_gene: -

CDR3nt: TGTGCCAGCAGTCCTCAGGGTCGCCCCTACAATGAGCAGTTCTTC
CDR3aa: CASSPQGRPYNEQFF
abundance: -
v_gene: TRBV7-9
j_gene: TRBJ2-1
d_gene: -

CDR3nt: TGTGCCAGCAGTGAAGCTTTGACAGGGATTAAAGGCTACACCTTC
CDR3aa: CASSEALTGIKGYTF
abundance: -
v_gene: TRBV6-1
j_gene: TRBJ1-2
d_gene: TRBD1

CDR3nt: TGTGCCAGCAGTTTAAACAGGGGTTACGATCAGCCCCAGCATTTT
CDR3aa: CASSLNRGYDQPQHF
abundance: -
v_gene: TRBV27
j_gene: TRBJ1-5
d_gene: TRBD1

CDR3nt: TGCGCCAGCAGCTTCCACACTAGCGGGGGGGTCTACAATGAGCAGTTCTTC
CDR3aa: CASSFHTSGGVYNEQFF
abundance: -
v_gene: TRBV5-1
j_gene: TRBJ2-1
d_gene: TRBD2

CDR3nt: TGTGCCAGCTCACCAGTGACAGGGTGGGGAACTGAAGCTTTCTTT
CDR3aa: CASSPVTGWGTEAFF
abundance: -
v_gene: TRBV18
j_gene: TRBJ1-1
d_gene: TRBD1